The rows below give T cell receptor beta chains drawn from one sample of a study of blood T cells in healthy people across ages. MiXCR was run by TCRdb on the 5' RACE reads, yielding one entry per CDR3 protein. Here the sample spans more than 650,000 distinct CDR3 sequences, approximately 22% being singletons. The source material was blood. All receptors come from a man between 65 and 85 years old in good health. Both conserved end residues are part of each CDR3. Each record gives: J gene, V gene, clone size, D gene, CDR3 DNA, CDR3 protein. D genes are given only for firm matches. The size of a clone is reported for some rows only, either as once, few or many, or as a class for expanded clones.

TRBJ2-1	TRBV5-6	-	TRBD1	TGTGCCAGCAGTCATGGGACAGGGCCTTACAATGAGCAGTTCTTC	CASSHGTGPYNEQFF
TRBJ2-7	TRBV12-3/TRBV12-4	-	-	TGTGCCAGCAGTTTGAACAGGGCTTTGGAGCAGTACTTC	CASSLNRALEQYF
TRBJ1-2	TRBV2	-	-	TGTGCCAGCAGCCCTGGTACCGTTGTCTATGGCTACACCTTC	CASSPGTVVYGYTF
TRBJ2-3	TRBV5-1	few	-	TGCGCCAGCAGCTTGGCAGGGGCGTCCCCAGATACGCAGTATTTT	CASSLAGASPDTQYF
TRBJ2-1	TRBV4-3	many	-	TGCGCCAGCAGCCAAGGGATAGCCAACTACAATGAGCAGTTCTTC	CASSQGIANYNEQFF
TRBJ1-2	TRBV29-1	-	-	TGCAGCGTTAGAGTAGACAGGTTCTATGGCTACACCTTC	CSVRVDRFYGYTF
TRBJ2-2	TRBV5-1	-	TRBD2	TGCGCCAGCAGGGGGACTAGCGGATCCGCGAACACCGGGGAGCTGTTTTTT	CASRGTSGSANTGELFF
TRBJ1-1	TRBV6-5	-	-	TGTGCCAGCAGAACCGATTGGGCTGGGGGAGCTTTCTTT	CASRTDWAGGAFF
TRBJ1-5	TRBV7-9	few	-	TGTGCCAGCAGCTTAGAGGAAAATAGCAATCAGCCCCAGCATTTT	CASSLEENSNQPQHF
TRBJ1-2	TRBV12-3/TRBV12-4	-	TRBD1	TGTGCCAGCAATATACAGGGGGCAGGCTATGGCTACACCTTC	CASNIQGAGYGYTF
TRBJ2-1	TRBV20-1	-	TRBD1	TGCAGTGTGGACAGGGATTTTGGTTACAATGAGCAGTTCTTC	CSVDRDFGYNEQFF
TRBJ1-3	TRBV29-1	few	TRBD1	TGCAGCATCGGACAGGGACTATCTGGAAACACCATATATTTT	CSIGQGLSGNTIYF
TRBJ1-2	TRBV7-2	-	-	TGTGCCAGCAGCTTAGAATGGGGAGGAGGCTATGGCTACACCTTC	CASSLEWGGGYGYTF
TRBJ1-2	TRBV21-1	few	-	TGTGCCAGCAGCATCTACAGGGGGCGCACCTATGGCTACACCTTC	CASSIYRGRTYGYTF
TRBJ2-1	TRBV6-1	-	TRBD2	TGTGCCAGCTGGCCGGGCGGGAGTCGGTATGAGCAGTTCTTC	CASWPGGSRYEQFF
TRBJ2-1	TRBV5-1	-	-	TGCGCCAGCAGCTTGGGGGTGACAGACTACAATGAGCAGTTCTTC	CASSLGVTDYNEQFF
TRBJ2-5	TRBV5-1	many	-	TGCGCCAGCAGCTCAACCCCGGGGGAAGAGACCCAGTACTTC	CASSSTPGEETQYF
TRBJ1-2	TRBV18	-	TRBD1	TGTGCCAGCTCACCCGGGACAGAGACTTATGGCTACACCTTC	CASSPGTETYGYTF
TRBJ2-7	TRBV28	-	-	TGTGCCAGCAGTGTTCGGAACGAGCAGTACTTC	CASSVRNEQYF
TRBJ2-1	TRBV18	-	TRBD1	TGTGCCAGCTCACCACCGGCCGGGACAGCACCTTACAATGAGCAGTTCTTC	CASSPPAGTAPYNEQFF
TRBJ1-5	TRBV12-3/TRBV12-4	-	-	TGTGCCAGCAGTCCCCCGACGGGGTTTCAGCCCCAGCATTTT	CASSPPTGFQPQHF
TRBJ2-1	TRBV7-6	few	TRBD2	TGTGCCAGCAGCCGCGTAGCAGCGGGAGGGCCCCACAATGAGCAGTTCTTC	CASSRVAAGGPHNEQFF
TRBJ1-2	TRBV27	-	-	TGTGCCAGCAGTTTCGCCTCGACTTGGGGGCATGGCTACACCTTC	CASSFASTWGHGYTF
TRBJ2-7	TRBV6-5	-	TRBD1	TGTGCCAGCAGTTACGGAGACAGGGTCCACGAGCAGTACTTC	CASSYGDRVHEQYF
TRBJ2-1	TRBV20-1	-	TRBD2	TGCAGTGCCGTAGATGGCGGGGGGGCCTTGGGTGAGCAGTTCTTC	CSAVDGGGALGEQFF
TRBJ1-5	TRBV28	-	TRBD1	TGTGCCAGCAGCTCGGACAGGGGGTTATATCAGCCCCAGCATTTT	CASSSDRGLYQPQHF
TRBJ2-7	TRBV3-1	-	-	TGTGCCAGCAGTAAAAGGGGGGCCCTCGAGCAGTACTTC	CASSKRGALEQYF
TRBJ1-5	TRBV7-2	-	-	TGTGCCAGCAGCTTAGCTCGTCATAGCAATCAGCCCCAGCATTTT	CASSLARHSNQPQHF
TRBJ2-1	TRBV12-3/TRBV12-4	many	TRBD2	TGTGCCAGCAGCGGGGGGTCCTACAATGAGCAGTTCTTC	CASSGGSYNEQFF
TRBJ2-1	TRBV5-1	-	-	TGCGCCTCCAAGGCGGGGGCCGGGAATGAGCAGTTCTTC	CASKAGAGNEQFF
TRBJ1-2	TRBV6-2/TRBV6-3	-	-	TGTGCCAGCAGTGGCACCCTGCAGGGCTCCTATGGCTACACCTTC	CASSGTLQGSYGYTF
TRBJ1-5	TRBV10-2	few	-	TGCGCCAGCAGTGATTTGGTTTATAGCAATCAGCCCCAGCATTTT	CASSDLVYSNQPQHF
TRBJ1-4	TRBV4-3	few	-	TGCGCCAGCAGCCCCCGACGGAACAATGAAAAACTGTTTTTT	CASSPRRNNEKLFF
TRBJ2-5	TRBV12-3/TRBV12-4	many	TRBD2	TGTGCCAGCTCCGGGACTAGGGAGACCCAGTACTTC	CASSGTRETQYF
TRBJ2-2	TRBV20-1	-	-	TGCAGTGCTAGACCTCGTGGTATCACCGGGGAGCTGTTTTTT	CSARPRGITGELFF
TRBJ1-2	TRBV28	once	-	TGTGCCAGCAGTAAGAAGACGCCCTATGGCTACACCTTC	CASSKKTPYGYTF